The source of this TCR beta chain is a study of blood T cells in healthy people across ages (dated by TCRdb to 2015 to 2017). For the study in its entirety: In model experiments, roughly one uniquely barcoded TCR beta cDNA molecule per two T cells was captured by template switching. The study measured age-related changes in TCR beta repertoire diversity using deep sequencing normalized with unique cDNA molecular identifiers. Four age groups were formed from the donors: young (average approximately 15 years), middle-aged (approximately 41), aged (about 62) and long-lived (82). To avoid experimental bias, donors of different ages were randomly spread across the sequencing lanes. Two additional independent replicas of 1 million unique cDNA reads from the same blood draw were analyzed for two donors (one aged 18 to 30 and one aged 80 or older). Overall study outcomes, separate from this receptor: Observed TCR beta diversity per million T cells fell roughly linearly with age, and a significant reduction was already apparent by age around 36. Conclusive comparison of naive and antigen-experienced compartments was prevented by the profiling of bulk unsorted PBMCs. There was a strong correlation between observed TCR beta diversity and the percentage of naive T cells measured by flow cytometry. Estimates of total diversity based on one million sequenced T cells were considered lower bounds and underestimates. Compared with the aged group, more naive CD4+ T cells, fewer expanded clones and increased TCR diversity were shown by the long-lived group, suggesting age selection. Because the CMV infection status of the donors was unknown, age-related changes in expanded clonotypes may potentially have been confounded.

Donors were 39 systemically healthy Caucasian individuals from Russia aged roughly 6 to 95 years. Each donor gave about 9.7 milliliters of peripheral blood, drawn into EDTA-treated Vacutainer tubes. Ficoll-Paque density-gradient centrifugation was used to isolate PBMCs, with at least 6.5 million per sample. Trizol reagent was used to extract total RNA from the PBMCs, yielding at least 6 micrograms per sample. For every donor, an aliquot of PBMCs went through flow cytometry to measure the percentages of naive CD45RAhigh/CD27high T cells. Turning to this clonotype: It has no known antigen specificity. Base quality data are lacking; no much larger clone is found one base away.

The library was generated by 5' RACE. Sequencing relied on an Illumina HiSeq 2500. The second PCR ran for roughly 7 to 11 cycles and used a J-beta primer mix along with a sample-barcoded 5' primer. A template-switch 5' adaptor carrying 12 random nucleotides introduced a unique molecular identifier onto each TCR beta cDNA molecule. Each sample yielded at least 2.5 million CDR3-containing paired-end reads. First-strand cDNA synthesis was performed from all RNA using the Mint cDNA synthesis kit, with priming by a TRBC-specific oligonucleotide. Following uracil-DNA glycosylase treatment, a first 18-cycle PCR with universal primers M1SS and BC2_uni_R was performed on all cDNA. The paper's data handling went like this. For normalization, 1 million high-quality reads, each with a distinct molecular identifier, were randomly selected from each sample. Instead of being binned into consensus sequences, reads that shared molecular identifiers were thrown out. MiTCR, set to a Q25 quality threshold and the strictest error-elimination algorithm, was used for CDR3 identification, clonotype clustering and error correction. Lower-bound total TCR beta diversity was estimated with a nonparametric unseen species model using Euler transformation. TCRdb reanalyzed the raw reads on its own, using fastp at Q25 for trimming and MiXCR for clone calling, and kept in-frame beta chains. Each CDR3 protein gets just one entry, which takes the most common genes and DNA from the rows behind it. These V and J calls originate from TCRdb's pipeline instead of the authors' own analysis. This sample lists 600,000 to 800,000 distinct CDR3 sequences; 20% to 25% were detected once. The biggest ten clones account for roughly 3.4% of the sample.

CDR1 MNHEY and CDR2 SVGEGT are derived from the germline V gene. V ends up 6 bases short and J 9 bases short, with an unmatched junction base count of 16. From cysteine to phenylalanine, the CDR3 is 15 amino acids long. Just CDR3 DNA is preserved here, 45 bases in frame from base 1. The receptor chain draws on TRBV6-2 or TRBV6-3 and TRBJ1-2; TRBD1 agrees with 7 junctional bases. The clonotype comes from a man aged 70 or older in good health. Sequenced sample: blood. The sequenced DNA: TGTGCCAGCAGGACATTAGGCGGGACAGATGATCGCTACACCTTC. It specifies CASRTLGGTDDRYTF.